This T cell receptor (beta chain) was sequenced during a study of blood T cell repertoires in COVID-19. For the study at large: T cells, B-cell-depleted T cells, or PBMCs provided the cDNA or gDNA that served as material.

Sequencing was performed with immunoSEQ multiplex PCR; in TCRdb, only in-frame clones are kept and a portion is missing. Altogether 110,000 to 150,000 clones are present, about 86% being singletons, with the ten largest covering more than 8%. The sequenced sample was peripheral blood. The receptor was derived from a human donor in a cohort sampled during active COVID-19.

The CDR3 sequence is CASSPESFSSYEQYF. The CDR3 coding sequence is TGTGCCAGCAGCCCTGAGAGCTTTAGCTCCTACGAGCAGTACTTC. J is TRBJ2-7 and V is TRBV3-1 (or the pseudogene TRBV3-2); D ambiguous. V was trimmed by 4 bases and J by 0 bases, leaving 13 bases between them. This CDR3 comprises 15 residues. Germline V gene data show CDR1 as LGHDT and CDR2 as YNNKEL (reference sequence).